This T cell receptor beta chain was sequenced in a study of shared clonotypes between healthy human individuals. Unmatched junction bases numbered 10, after V lost 8 bases and J lost 5 bases. Germline CDR1 and CDR2: SNHLY and FYNNEI. The length of the CDR3 is 16 residues. Only in-frame clones appear in the TCRdb table, and some are missing; sequencing was by immunoSEQ multiplex PCR. This sample has a few million clones; around nine tenths occur once, and the top ten carry over 0.12%. The specimen was naive CD4+ T cells sorted from blood. Subset defined: CD45RA+ positively selected. The origin of this receptor is a man between 18 and 35 years old in good health. The chain is built from TRBV2 and TRBJ2-5, with 14 bases aligning to TRBD2. CDR3 in amino acids: CASFRGTSGGMETQYF. As DNA, the CDR3 is TGTGCCAGCTTTCGGGGGACTAGCGGGGGTATGGAGACCCAGTACTTC.